The next 15 T cell receptor beta chains were all read from a single sample in a study of persistence of HIV-infected CD4 T cells (dated by TCRdb to 2020 to 2021). The treatment or condition label on this specimen signifies: suppressive antiretroviral therapy. A pool of overlapping 15-mer peptides from HIV-1 Gag, at around 1 ug per peptide per mL, was used to stimulate the cells. Nonresponding CD40L-negative CD69-negative CD45RO-high memory CD4+ T cells were sorted as memory populations depleted of antigen-responding cells. TCRbeta repertoires were sequenced from genomic DNA with the immunoSEQ hsTCRB assay version 4 in survey mode. TCRdb carries this immuneACCESS record with in-frame sequences only. Its versions omit some clonotypes, under half of them owing to an unresolved V gene in the studies checked, with the rest unexplained. The sample yields tens of thousands of clones; 65% to 75% were counted once. The ten largest clones take up around 1.7% of the sample.

These receptors have no identified antigens. This sample comprised CD4+ T cells sorted from PBMCs after approximately 19-hour stimulation, obtained from a patient who received antiretroviral therapy. What this sample's cell subset or site label stands for: CD40L-CD69- CD45RO-high memory CD4 T cells not responding to Gag peptides. Every receptor here comes from an adult man with HIV who was CMV-seropositive.

The chain recombines TRBV18 with TRBJ1-1; D is perhaps TRBD1 (5 bases). Trimming left V 3 bases short and J 7 bases short, with 15 bases between. This CDR3 is 14 amino acids long. Germline V gene lookup returns CDR1 KGHSH and CDR2 LQKENI. CDR3 loop: CASSPGRQGGEAFF. The CDR3 bases are TGTGCCAGCTCACCGGGCAGGCAGGGTGGTGAAGCTTTCTTT.

The rearrangement links TRBV4-2 to TRBJ2-2, with D perhaps TRBD1 (6 bases). The CDR3 is made up of 14 amino acids. Deletions cut 0 bases from V and 6 bases from J, with 8 bases between. Germline V gene data show CDR1 as LGHNA and CDR2 as YNFKEQ. In DNA, the CDR3 is TGTGCCAGCAGCCAAGACCGGACAGCCGGGGAGCTGTTTTTT. This translates into CASSQDRTAGELFF.

This clone was counted between two and nine times. The CDR3 is CASSENLGGGKEKLFF. The CDR3 nucleotides read TGCGCCAGCAGTGAGAACTTAGGAGGGGGGAAAGAAAAACTGTTTTTT. This chain joins TRBV10-1 and TRBJ1-4, with a weak D call TRBD1 (6 bases). V gave up 2 bases and J gave up 8 bases, with 18 bases separating them. The CDR3 consists of 16 residues. The germline V gene has CDR1 WNHNN and CDR2 SYGVQD (reference sequence).

The gene calls are TRBV11-3 and TRBJ1-2; 9 bases align to TRBD1. This CDR3 comprises 15 residues. Germline V gives CDR1 SGHNT, CDR2 YENEEA. After removal of 0 bases from V and 8 bases from J, the junction contained 7 bases not matched to a gene. This CDR3 reads CASSLEQGAGEGYTF. The CDR3 DNA is TGTGCCAGCAGCTTAGAACAGGGGGCAGGAGAAGGCTACACCTTC.

The V and J genes are TRBV18 and TRBJ2-7, with TRBD1 as a possible D gene (6 bases). Germline CDR1 reads KGHSH; CDR2 reads LQKENI. The V end was cut by 0 bases, the J end by 5 bases, with 11 bases between. The CDR3 runs 14 residues. CDR3 amino acids: CASSPPPQGNEQYF. The CDR3 DNA reads as TGTGCCAGCTCACCACCGCCGCAGGGGAACGAGCAGTACTTC. Full variable domain (rest looked up from reference TRBV18 and TRBJ2-7): NAGVMQNPRHLVRRRGQEARLRCSPMKGHSHVYWYRQLPEEGLKFMVYLQKENIIDESGMPKERFSAEFPKEGPSILRIQQVVRGDSAAYFCASSPPPQGNEQYFGPGTRLTVT.

V and J are TRBV15 and TRBJ1-4; 10 bases agree with TRBD1. The CDR3 has 14 residues. V shed 3 bases, J shed 10 bases, and the junction held 5 bases outside the gene matches. Germline V gives CDR1 LNHNV, CDR2 YYDKDF (reference sequence). The CDR3 DNA is TGTGCCACCAGCAGGGACAGGGGGAGAGGAAAACTGTTTTTT. As protein: CATSRDRGRGKLFF.

The rearrangement uses TRBV6-1 and TRBJ1-1, with unresolved D. The V and J ends lost 2 bases and 6 bases respectively, with 13 bases between them. Germline V gene sequence: CDR1 MNHNS, CDR2 SASEGT. The CDR3 length is 14 residues. The DNA of the CDR3 is TGTGCCAGCAGTGAAAGGGCGGGATTTTCTGAAGCTTTCTTT. Residues: CASSERAGFSEAFF.

This sequence joins TRBV7-2 and TRBJ1-1, with 8 positions matching TRBD1. From germline, CDR1 is SGHTA and CDR2 FQGNSA. The CDR3 consists of 12 residues. V lost 5 bases, J lost 10 bases, and 6 bases stayed unmatched. DNA of the CDR3: TGTGCCAGCAGCACGGACAGGGTTAGAGCTTTCTTT. It specifies CASSTDRVRAFF. The variable domain in full, completed from reference TRBV7-2 and TRBJ1-1, reads GAGVSQSPSNKVTEKGKDVELRCDPISGHTALYWYRQSLGQGLEFLIYFQGNSAPDKSGLPSDRFSAERTGGSVSTLTIQRTQQEDSAVYLCASSTDRVRAFFGQGTRLTVV.

The genes are TRBV24-1 and TRBJ2-3, with TRBD1 matching 7 bases. The CDR3 length is 13 residues. Germline V gene lookup returns CDR1 KGHDR and CDR2 SFDVKD. V lost 12 bases to trimming and J lost 0 bases; unmatched junction nucleotides: 5. CDR3 sequence: CASQGSSTDTQYF. The DNA for the CDR3 is TGTGCCTCACAGGGGTCTAGCACAGATACGCAGTATTTT.

Note on this clone: This specimen includes other DNA sequences encoding the same CDR3. The CDR3 sequence: CASSFPGTEAFF. The CDR3 DNA is TGTGCCAGCAGCTTCCCGGGTACTGAAGCTTTCTTT. The chain combines TRBV12-3 or TRBV12-4 with TRBJ1-1, with D hard to call. Trimming took 6 bases from V and 5 from J, leaving 10 bases between them. The CDR3 contains 12 residues.

The chain couples TRBV14 to TRBJ2-1, with TRBD2 matching 10 bases. The CDR3 consists of 16 residues. CDR1 and CDR2 from the germline V gene are SGHDN and FVKESK. V shed 1 base and J 9 bases; nucleotides not matched to a gene: 9. The CDR3 nucleotides are TGTGCCAGCAGCCAAGTCGTCAGCGGGGGGGGAGGTGAGCAGTTCTTC. This gives the protein CASSQVVSGGGGEQFF. The whole variable domain, filled in from reference TRBV14 and TRBJ2-1, reads EAGVTQFPSHSVIEKGQTVTLRCDPISGHDNLYWYRRVMGKEIKFLLHFVKESKQDESGMPNNRFLAERTGGTYSTLKVQPAELEDSGVYFCASSQVVSGGGGEQFFGPGTRLTVL.

The chain couples TRBV6-4 to TRBJ2-1; no firm D call. This CDR3 spans 14 amino acids. The germline gives CDR1 MRHNA, CDR2 SNTAGT. With 0 bases removed from V and 6 bases from J, the gap between germline ends came to 9 bases. DNA for the CDR3: TGTGCCAGCAGTGACTCGAATGCAGGCAATGAGCAGTTCTTC. It specifies CASSDSNAGNEQFF.

The chain joins TRBV21-1 to TRBJ2-3; the table's D call, TRBD2, was not checked against the DNA. TRBV21-1 is shown as a pseudogene. CDR3 length: 14 amino acids. The CDR3 protein is CASSLRGVGDTQYF. The CDR3 DNA is TGTGCCAGCAGCCTGCGGGGGGTTGGAGATACGCAGTATTTT.

The chain uses TRBV18 and TRBJ2-3, with 12 bases fitting TRBD2. Germline V lookup: CDR1 KGHSH, CDR2 LQKENI. The trim removed 6 bases at V and 3 bases at J, leaving 10 bases unmatched. The CDR3 contains 17 residues. The CDR3 DNA sequence: TGTGCCAGCTCCCCGCTAGCGGGGGGGCCTTCAACAGATACGCAGTATTTT. The encoded protein is CASSPLAGGPSTDTQYF.

CDR3 bases: TGTGCCAGCTCACCGACCAGGCAGGCTAATGAAAAACTGTTTTTT. Its translation is CASSPTRQANEKLFF. The V and J genes are TRBV18 and TRBJ1-4; D remains unclear. The CDR3 length is 15 residues. Germline CDR1 KGHSH, CDR2 LQKENI. Trimming pared 3 bases from V and 3 bases from J, leaving 11 bases between.